The entry below gives a single T cell receptor (beta chain) sequence along with its context. Its target is unknown. CDR3 length: 13 residues. Trimming took 1 base from V and 4 from J, leaving 8 bases between them. Germline-derived CDR1 and CDR2 are SGHRS and YFSETQ. These data are taken from a study of CD4+ T cells in melanoma. Study findings and constraints: CD8+ T cell, macrophage and B cell function reportedly correlated with neoantigen-specific CD4+ T cells. In melanoma, neoantigen-specific CD4+ T cells reportedly differed in differentiation state.

The table came from immunoSEQ multiplex PCR; TCRdb's copy has only in-frame clones and leaves some out. The data contain 9,900 or so clones, 75% to 80% of them singletons. The sequenced material came from cells from a culture (not recorded whether cultured in vitro). This rearrangement joins TRBV5-1 to TRBJ1-2, with D possibly being TRBD1 (6 bases). The receptor comes from a human donor with melanoma. The CDR3 spells CASSLTGLYGYTF. The CDR3, as DNA: TGCGCCAGCAGCTTGACAGGGCTCTATGGCTACACCTTC.